The next 21 T cell receptor beta chains were all read from a single sample in a study of chemoradiotherapy in HPV16-positive cancers. Libraries were prepared by immunoSEQ multiplex PCR; TCRdb keeps only in-frame clonotypes and omits some of them. The sample carries roughly 6,100 clones, roughly 73% recorded once. Source: tumor tissue, taken from a patient who underwent chemoradiotherapy. The receptors shown here come from a human donor with HPV-associated anogenital cancer.

This clone turned up a few times. This chain links TRBV12-2 with TRBJ2-7; the table's D call of TRBD2 was not tested on the DNA. TRBV12-2 is a listed pseudogene. This CDR3 has 17 residues. The CDR3 coding sequence is TGTGCAAGTCGCTTTTTATCAGGCGGGAGCCATTTTGACGAGCAGTACTTC. It yields the protein CASRFLSGGSHFDEQYF.

The chain uses TRBV7-9 and TRBJ1-4, with 9 bases fitting TRBD1. The CDR3 has 15 residues. After removal of 3 bases from V and 7 bases from J, the junction contained 6 bases not matched to a gene. The germline CDR1 and CDR2 sequences are SEHNR and FQNEAQ (reference sequence). CDR3 amino acids: CASSFGTGLGEKLFF. The CDR3 bases are TGTGCCAGCAGCTTTGGGACAGGGCTGGGTGAAAAACTGTTTTTT.

The chain recombines TRBV7-3 with TRBJ2-7; possibly TRBD2 for D (7 bases). Trimming shortened V by 5 bases and J by 1 base, and 12 bases separated the two germline ends. Germline CDR1 is SGHTA and CDR2 is FQGTGA. The CDR3 extends over 14 amino acids. In DNA, the CDR3 is TGTGCCAGCAGCCGGGGAGGGGGGTCCTACGAGCAGTACTTC. Its translation: CASSRGGGSYEQYF.

This clone turned up a few times. The CDR3 here is CASSVGWQGNEKLFF. As DNA, the CDR3 is TGTGCCAGCAGCGTAGGGTGGCAGGGAAATGAAAAACTGTTTTTT. The genes are TRBV9 and TRBJ1-4; tentatively, D is TRBD1 (5 bases). With 0 bases removed from V and 5 bases from J, the gap between germline ends came to 11 bases. Germline-derived CDR1 and CDR2 are SGDLS and YYNGEE. The length of the CDR3 is 15 residues.

The chain couples TRBV4-1 to TRBJ2-1; 9 bases agree with TRBD2. The CDR3 runs 17 residues. Per the germline V gene, CDR1 is MGHRA and CDR2 is YSYEKL. With 1 base clipped from V and 12 bases from J, the junction kept 16 bases outside the gene matches. The CDR3 reads CASSQAGGGRAHTGQFF. As DNA, the CDR3 is TGCGCCAGCAGCCAAGCCGGTGGCGGGAGGGCTCATACTGGGCAGTTCTTC.

V usage is TRBV7-9 and J usage is TRBJ2-3, with a possible D match to TRBD1 (6 bases). The CDR3 runs 15 residues. CDR1 SEHNR and CDR2 FQNEAQ come from the germline V gene (reference sequence). Trimming shortened V by 3 bases and J by 6 bases, and 16 bases separated the two germline ends. The CDR3 bases are TGTGCCAGCAGCTTTGTTTATGGGGGCCCGGATACGCAGTATTTT. Amino acid sequence: CASSFVYGGPDTQYF.

The chain employs TRBV16 and TRBJ1-2; D might be TRBD1 (5 bases). Germline CDR1 KGHSY, CDR2 FQNENV. V was trimmed by 2 bases and J by 4 bases, leaving 17 bases between them. This CDR3 comprises 16 residues. Written as DNA, the CDR3 is TGTGCCAGCAGCCAAACCAGGCCGGGGACTCTCTATGGCTACACCTTC. This sequence encodes CASSQTRPGTLYGYTF.

This rearrangement joins TRBV7-6 to TRBJ2-3; 9 bases line up with TRBD2. The V gene's germline CDR1 is SGHVS and CDR2 FNYEAQ. The CDR3 spans 14 residues. Trimming took 3 bases from V and 6 from J; bases not matched to a gene: 4. The CDR3 bases are TGTGCCAGCAGCTTGGGACTAGCTTCGGATACGCAGTATTTT. Translating gives CASSLGLASDTQYF.

This chain connects TRBV6-5 to TRBJ2-2; 7 bases are shared with TRBD1. With 6 bases clipped from V and 4 bases from J, the junction kept 5 bases outside the gene matches. The CDR3 spans 14 residues. Germline V gene lookup returns CDR1 MNHEY and CDR2 SVGAGI. CDR3 nucleotide sequence: TGTGCCAGCAGACGAGACAGGGCCACCGGGGAGCTGTTTTTT. This codes for CASRRDRATGELFF.

The chain uses TRBV18 and TRBJ2-1; no clear D gene. Germline assignment: CDR1 KGHSH and CDR2 LQKENI. V dropped 0 bases and J dropped 9 bases, with 6 bases sitting between them. The CDR3 sequence is 12 residues long. The CDR3 here is CASSPPVLEQFF. The CDR3 nucleotides are TGTGCCAGCTCACCACCGGTTCTTGAGCAGTTCTTC.

This clone has only a few counts. The chain carries TRBV6-6 and TRBJ2-3; 8 bases agree with TRBD2. Germline CDR1 MNHNY, CDR2 SVGAGI (reference sequence). The CDR3 has 15 residues. Germline trimming cut 0 bases from V and 4 bases from J; bases unmatched to any gene: 3. The CDR3 region has the DNA TGTGCCAGCAGTTACTCCGGCGGGAGGCCAGATACGCAGTATTTT. This codes for CASSYSGGRPDTQYF.

This clone has just a few counts. The rearrangement uses TRBV12-5 and TRBJ2-3; D is uncertain. The V end was cut by 5 bases, the J end by 3 bases, with 6 bases between. Germline values: CDR1 LGHNT, CDR2 FRNRAP. The CDR3 totals 12 residues. The CDR3 sequence is CASGKNTDTQYF. CDR3 nucleotides: TGTGCTAGTGGTAAAAATACAGATACGCAGTATTTT.

As for this clone: One junction end does not reproduce the germline sequence, and a read error may be involved. In the same sample, other DNA sequences code for this CDR3. The chain recombines TRBV30 with TRBJ1-5, with 8 positions matching TRBD1. The CDR3 is 13 residues long. The germline V gene encodes CDR1 GTSNPN and CDR2 SVGIG (reference sequence). The CDR3 loop reads CAWATGGNQPQHF. CDR3 nucleotides: TGCGCCTGGGCGACAGGGGGCAATCAGCCCCAGCATTTT.

The rearrangement uses TRBV7-2 and TRBJ2-7; 9 nucleotides agree with TRBD1. The CDR3 spans 13 residues. V was pared by 4 bases and J by 7 bases, with 5 bases of the junction left unmatched. Germline V CDR1 and CDR2: SGHTA, FQGNSA. The DNA for the CDR3 is TGTGCCAGCAGCTCCGGGACAGGGAGGGAGCAGTACTTC. As protein: CASSSGTGREQYF.

This chain links TRBV5-5 with TRBJ2-2; no clear D gene. The CDR3 totals 16 residues. The V gene lost 2 bases and the J gene lost 0 bases, with 11 bases spanning the gap. Looked up from germline, CDR1 is SGHKS and CDR2 is YYEKEE (reference sequence). The DNA for the CDR3 is TGTGCCAGCAGCTTACGTCTTCTCGCGAACACCGGGGAGCTGTTTTTT. This encodes CASSLRLLANTGELFF.

This clone was detected only a few times. The chain joins TRBV10-3 to TRBJ1-1; 7 positions agree with TRBD1. The CDR3 has 17 amino acids. V lost 2 bases to trimming and J lost 2 bases; unmatched junction nucleotides: 11. CDR1 and CDR2 (germline): ENHRY, SYGVKD. For the CDR3, the DNA is TGTGCCATCAGTGAGGCGACGCCCGACAGGGCCAACACTGAAGCTTTCTTT. Amino acids: CAISEATPDRANTEAFF.

The chain is built from TRBV20-1 and TRBJ2-7; D gene unclear. The CDR3 has 11 residues. V dropped 5 bases and J dropped 5 bases, with 10 bases sitting between them. CDR1 and CDR2 from the germline V gene are DFQATT and SNEGSKA (reference sequence). The CDR3 reads CSAFGENEQYF. The DNA for the CDR3 is TGCAGTGCTTTTGGAGAGAACGAGCAGTACTTC.

V and J are TRBV5-6 and TRBJ1-1, with D hard to call. The V and J ends lost 1 base and 4 bases respectively, with 8 bases between them. Germline CDR1 is SGHDT and CDR2 is YYEEEE. The CDR3 has 13 amino acids. The DNA for the CDR3 is TGTGCCAGCAGCTTGCAAAGAGGCACTGAAGCTTTCTTT. Its protein product is CASSLQRGTEAFF.

In DNA, the CDR3 is TGTGCCAGCAGCTTAGAGGGGGGACTCGAGGAGCAGTTCTTC. Encoded protein: CASSLEGGLEEQFF. This rearrangement joins TRBV7-9 to TRBJ2-1, with D perhaps given as TRBD1 or TRBD2 (6 bases each). The germline V and J ends were trimmed by 1 base and 10 bases, with 14 bases remaining between them. The CDR3 runs 14 residues. Germline V gene data show CDR1 as SEHNR and CDR2 as FQNEAQ (reference sequence).

The chain couples TRBV7-9 to TRBJ2-2; 7 bases agree with TRBD1. Germline values: CDR1 SEHNR, CDR2 FQNEAQ (reference sequence). With V trimmed by 5 bases and J by 0 bases, 6 bases remained unmatched. The CDR3 is made up of 16 amino acids. CDR3 sequence: CASSDTGAPNTGELFF. The CDR3 DNA reads TGTGCCAGCAGCGACACAGGGGCCCCGAACACCGGGGAGCTGTTTTTT.

This clone turned up a few times. The chain combines TRBV11-2 with TRBJ2-3, with 9 nucleotides matching TRBD1. Looked up from germline, CDR1 is SGHAT and CDR2 is FQNNGV. This CDR3 is built from 16 residues. Trimming took 5 bases from V and 3 from J; bases not matched to a gene: 9. The CDR3 reads CASSEQGAKGTDTQYF. The CDR3 nucleotides are TGTGCCAGCAGCGAACAGGGGGCTAAGGGAACAGATACGCAGTATTTT.